This TCR beta chain was documented in a study of siplizumab effects on memory and regulatory T cells. About this clone itself: Its antigen is not known.

Study observations and caveats: Naive T cells, seemingly more diverse than memory cells, seemed major alloresponse contributors. Mappable alloreactive CD4+ clones averaged approximately 70% Treg-derived with siplizumab versus about 27% in controls. Researchers could map only a minor fraction of alloreactive clones to unstimulated subsets. Proliferating Tregs in siplizumab cultures were never verified as suppressive.

Using immunoSEQ multiplex PCR, the repertoire was profiled, and TCRdb retains in-frame clones only, with some absent. The data hold about 100,000 clones, with less than 95% observed a single time. CDR3 size: 15 residues. Germline V gene sequence: CDR1 MNHEY, CDR2 SVGAGI. V lost 4 bases and J lost 8; bases outside the gene matches: 11. Input material: non-Treg CD4+ T cells sorted from blood. The TCR comes from a human donor in good health. The chain joins TRBV6-5 to TRBJ1-2; 9 bases are shared with TRBD1. Here the CDR3 reads CASSSTGTGSHGYTF. DNA for the CDR3: TGTGCCAGCAGTTCGACTGGGACAGGGTCTCACGGCTACACCTTC.